The next 23 T cell receptor beta chains were all read from a single sample in a study of PD-L1 blockade in urothelial cancer. The repertoire was sequenced with immunoSEQ multiplex PCR; TCRdb's copy has only in-frame clones and lacks some. Found here are about 37,000 clones, 82% of them singletons; the top ten hold 18%. The sequencing here drew on PBMCs, taken around atezolizumab (anti-PD-L1) treatment. The receptor set was obtained from a man between 60 and 70 years old with urothelial cancer.

This chain links TRBV6-5 with TRBJ2-1; 7 positions agree with TRBD1. Germline V gene data show CDR1 as MNHEY and CDR2 as SVGAGI. The CDR3 length is 13 residues. The J segment lost 15 bases and the V segment lost 0 bases, leaving 8 bases of the junction unmatched. The chain's CDR3 is CASSYSRGTDLFF. The CDR3 DNA sequence: TGTGCCAGCAGTTACTCGAGAGGGACAGACCTGTTCTTC.

The CDR3 DNA sequence: TGCAGCGTTGCGCCCTCGGACAATGAGCAGTTCTTC. The encoded protein is CSVAPSDNEQFF. The chain couples TRBV29-1 to TRBJ2-1; no firm D call. Germline CDR1 and CDR2: SQVTM and ANQGSEA. The CDR3 totals 12 residues. The V end was cut by 4 bases, the J end by 5 bases, with 9 bases between.

The gene calls are TRBV19 and TRBJ1-5, with 7 bases matching TRBD1. Germline V gives CDR1 LNHDA, CDR2 SQIVND (reference sequence). The CDR3 has 18 residues. Trimming cost V 3 bases and J 7 bases; bases outside gene matches: 18. The CDR3, as DNA: TGTGCCAGTAGTATCCCGTCGGGAAACACAGGGGAAGGACAGCCCCAGCATTTT. Amino acids: CASSIPSGNTGEGQPQHF.

The chain employs TRBV7-6 and TRBJ1-4, with 7 bases identical to TRBD1. V shed 5 bases and J 1 base; nucleotides not matched to a gene: 4. CDR1 and CDR2 from the germline V gene are SGHVS and FNYEAQ. This CDR3 has 15 residues. The CDR3 DNA reads as TGTGCCAGCAGCCCCTGGACAGGAACTAATGAAAAACTGTTTTTT. This sequence encodes CASSPWTGTNEKLFF.

The gene calls are TRBV5-4 and TRBJ2-3, with 7 bases that match TRBD1. Looked up from germline, CDR1 is SGHNT and CDR2 is YYREEE (reference sequence). V trimming: 2 bases; J trimming: 0 bases; junction bases outside the gene matches: 6. This CDR3 has 16 amino acids. CDR3 coding DNA: TGTGCCAGCAGCTTCGACAGGGAATCTAGCACAGATACGCAGTATTTT. Its protein product is CASSFDRESSTDTQYF.

Comment on this clone: This CDR3 is also generated by other DNA sequences in the sample. The rearrangement uses TRBV28 and TRBJ1-1, with TRBD1 matching 11 bases. Germline V gene lookup returns CDR1 MDHEN and CDR2 SYDVKM. V lost 6 bases to trimming and J lost 4 bases; unmatched junction nucleotides: 4. This CDR3 has 14 residues. CDR3 in amino acids: CASRTGTGGTEAFF. CDR3 in DNA: TGTGCCAGCAGAACCGGGACAGGGGGCACTGAAGCTTTCTTT.

This clone was seen more than once but under ten times. V is TRBV25-1 and J is TRBJ2-5; 10 bases agree with TRBD1. The CDR3 length is 15 residues. J was trimmed by 5 bases and V by 5 bases; bases with no gene match: 8. Germline CDR1 is MGHDK and CDR2 is SYGVNS. This CDR3 reads CASSPRQGARETQYF. The CDR3 DNA reads TGTGCCAGCAGTCCGAGACAGGGGGCGAGGGAGACCCAGTACTTC. The complete variable domain, with remaining parts taken from reference TRBV25-1 and TRBJ2-5, reads EADIYQTPRYLVIGTGKKITLECSQTMGHDKMYWYQQDPGMELHLIHYSYGVNSTEKGDLSSESTVSRIRTEHFPLTLESARPSHTSQYLCASSPRQGARETQYFGPGTRLLVL.

The genes are TRBV2 and TRBJ2-1; tentative D call: TRBD1 (5 bases). The CDR3 length is 13 residues. Germline V CDR1 and CDR2: SNHLY, FYNNEI. V was clipped by 3 bases and J by 9 bases, with 12 bases between them. The CDR3 spells CASSEQGFGEQFF. The CDR3 nucleotides are TGTGCCAGCAGTGAGCAGGGATTCGGTGAGCAGTTCTTC.

The chain employs TRBV5-1 and TRBJ2-3; 9 bases align to TRBD1. Germline V CDR1 and CDR2: SGHRS, YFSETQ. J gave up 4 bases and V 4 bases, and 4 bases lay outside the gene matches. The CDR3 has 14 amino acids. The chain's CDR3 is CASSLDRGADTQYF. The CDR3 DNA follows: TGCGCCAGCAGCCTTGACAGGGGGGCAGATACGCAGTATTTT.

The chain is built from TRBV11-2 and TRBJ2-7, with TRBD1 matching 7 bases. The CDR3 totals 13 residues. The germline CDR1 and CDR2 sequences are SGHAT and FQNNGV. J lost 6 bases, V lost 1 base, and 3 bases had no gene match. The CDR3 is CASSLVAGGEQYF. The CDR3 bases are TGTGCCAGCAGCTTAGTGGCAGGGGGCGAGCAGTACTTC.

This rearrangement joins TRBV7-2 to TRBJ1-6; 7 bases agree with TRBD1. The CDR3 contains 16 residues. V gave up 4 bases and J gave up 2 bases; unmatched junction bases: 5. Germline V gene sequence: CDR1 SGHTA, CDR2 FQGNSA. Here the CDR3 reads CASSSHQGAYNSPLHF. CDR3 DNA: TGTGCCAGCAGCTCGCACCAGGGGGCCTATAATTCACCCCTCCACTTT.

The chain links TRBV27 to TRBJ2-4; 7 nucleotides line up with TRBD1. J gave up 0 bases and V 6 bases, and 11 bases lay outside the gene matches. CDR1 MNHEY and CDR2 SMNVEV come from the germline V gene (reference sequence). This CDR3 spans 17 amino acids. CDR3 in DNA: TGTGCCAGCAGCCTCGGGACAGCCGAGCTAGCCAAAAACATTCAGTACTTC. It codes for CASSLGTAELAKNIQYF.

The chain has TRBV11-3 and TRBJ2-7; 10 bases agree with TRBD1. Trimming took 5 bases from V and 5 from J; bases not matched to a gene: 9. Germline lookup yields CDR1 SGHNT and CDR2 YENEEA. The CDR3 runs 15 residues. Here the CDR3 DNA reads TGTGCCAGCAGCCCCTCGGGGGACAGGGGCCACGAGCAGTACTTC. It is translated as CASSPSGDRGHEQYF.

The V and J genes are TRBV6-6 and TRBJ2-1, with D perhaps matching TRBD1 (6 bases). The CDR3 is made up of 12 amino acids. CDR1 is MNHNY, CDR2 SVGAGI, per germline (reference sequence). With 2 bases removed from V and 10 bases from J, the gap between germline ends came to 9 bases. The CDR3 reads CASSYPTGEQFF. The CDR3 nucleotides are TGTGCCAGCAGTTACCCGACAGGAGAGCAGTTCTTC.

The chain links TRBV27 to TRBJ2-7, with 7 bases identical to TRBD1. Trimming took 5 bases from V and 6 from J; bases not matched to a gene: 10. Germline-derived CDR1 and CDR2 are MNHEY and SMNVEV (reference sequence). The CDR3 sequence is 14 residues long. This CDR3 reads CASSARQGSSEQYF. DNA for the CDR3: TGTGCCAGCAGTGCCAGACAGGGCTCGAGCGAGCAGTACTTC.

The chain combines TRBV6-5 with TRBJ1-4; D is unclear. V lost 6 bases to trimming and J lost 8 bases, with 19 bases between them. The germline V gene encodes CDR1 MNHEY and CDR2 SVGAGI. The CDR3 loop spans 15 amino acids. The CDR3 sequence: CASSPERARGEKLFF. CDR3 coding DNA: TGTGCCAGCAGCCCTGAGAGGGCAAGAGGGGAAAAACTGTTTTTT.

A single count supports this clone. The chain employs TRBV5-8 and TRBJ2-7, with 7 bases matching TRBD1. V shed 3 bases, J shed 5 bases, and the junction held 2 bases outside the gene matches. CDR1 is SGHTS, CDR2 YDEGEE, per germline. This CDR3 has 12 residues. CDR3 amino acids: CASSSDRDEQYF. CDR3 sequence (DNA): TGTGCCAGCAGCTCCGACAGGGACGAGCAGTACTTC.

The chain has TRBV19 and TRBJ2-7; 7 bases align to TRBD2. The CDR3 runs 14 residues. In germline, CDR1 is LNHDA, CDR2 SQIVND (reference sequence). Trimming cost V 6 bases and J 3 bases; bases outside gene matches: 8. The CDR3 bases are TGTGCCAGTAGCCTCCTTCCGGGAGGCTACGAGCAGTACTTC. Protein product: CASSLLPGGYEQYF.

The V and J genes are TRBV9 and TRBJ1-1; D might be TRBD1 (5 bases). Trimming stripped 2 bases from V and 5 bases from J, with 25 bases between. Germline V gene data show CDR1 as SGDLS and CDR2 as YYNGEE. This CDR3 region has 18 residues. This chain's CDR3 is CASSVWYRAPRGLTEAFF. For the CDR3, the DNA is TGTGCCAGCAGCGTCTGGTACCGGGCCCCGAGGGGACTGACTGAAGCTTTCTTT.

The V call is TRBV5-1, the J call TRBJ1-3; maybe TRBD1 (6 bases). Trimming left V 4 bases short and J 0 bases short, with 11 bases between. Looked up from germline, CDR1 is SGHRS and CDR2 is YFSETQ. This CDR3 is built from 15 residues. CDR3 sequence: CASSAGDNSGNTIYF. CDR3 nucleotides: TGCGCCAGCAGCGCCGGGGACAACTCTGGAAACACCATATATTTT.

This clone has more than one count but fewer than ten. The V call is TRBV28, the J call TRBJ2-4; the match to TRBD1 covers 9 bases. Germline V gene data show CDR1 as MDHEN and CDR2 as SYDVKM. The CDR3 runs 16 residues. Trimming cost V 4 bases and J 8 bases; bases outside gene matches: 12. The CDR3 loop reads CASSSPKQGARDIQYF. In DNA, the CDR3 is TGTGCCAGCAGTTCCCCAAAACAGGGGGCGCGGGACATTCAGTACTTC.

The chain has TRBV6-5 and TRBJ2-7; the match to TRBD1 covers 11 bases. Germline assignment: CDR1 MNHEY and CDR2 SVGAGI. This CDR3 is built from 15 residues. Trimming cost V 2 bases and J 3 bases; bases outside gene matches: 3. CDR3 sequence: CASSYGTGGIYEQYF. CDR3 nucleotide sequence: TGTGCCAGCAGTTACGGGACAGGGGGTATCTACGAGCAGTACTTC.

The V gene is TRBV7-9, the J gene TRBJ2-5; D gene uncertain. This CDR3 has 16 residues. Germline V gene data show CDR1 as SEHNR and CDR2 as FQNEAQ (reference sequence). The V end was cut by 1 base, the J end by 5 bases, with 17 bases between. The CDR3 sequence is CASSLVFSHQEETQYF. CDR3 nucleotide sequence: TGTGCCAGCAGCTTAGTCTTTTCGCACCAAGAGGAGACCCAGTACTTC.